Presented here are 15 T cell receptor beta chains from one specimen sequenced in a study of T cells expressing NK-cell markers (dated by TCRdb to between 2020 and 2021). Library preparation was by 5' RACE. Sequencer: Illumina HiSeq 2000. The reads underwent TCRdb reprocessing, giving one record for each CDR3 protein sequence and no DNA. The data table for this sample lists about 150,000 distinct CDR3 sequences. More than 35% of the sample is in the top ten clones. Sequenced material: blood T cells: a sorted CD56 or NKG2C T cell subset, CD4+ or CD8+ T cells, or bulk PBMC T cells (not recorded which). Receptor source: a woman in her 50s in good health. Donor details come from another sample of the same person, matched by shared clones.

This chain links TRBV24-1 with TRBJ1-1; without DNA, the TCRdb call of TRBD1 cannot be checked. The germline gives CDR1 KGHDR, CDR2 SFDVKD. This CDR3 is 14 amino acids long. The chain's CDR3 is CATSDGQGPGEAFF.

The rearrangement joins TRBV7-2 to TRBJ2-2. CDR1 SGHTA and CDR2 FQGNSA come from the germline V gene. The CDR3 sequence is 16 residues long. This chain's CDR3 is CASGLMVFPNTGELFF.

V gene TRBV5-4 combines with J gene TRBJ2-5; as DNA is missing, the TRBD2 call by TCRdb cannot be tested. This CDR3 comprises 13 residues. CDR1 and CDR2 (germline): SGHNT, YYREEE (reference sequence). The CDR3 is CASRTAGAETQYF.

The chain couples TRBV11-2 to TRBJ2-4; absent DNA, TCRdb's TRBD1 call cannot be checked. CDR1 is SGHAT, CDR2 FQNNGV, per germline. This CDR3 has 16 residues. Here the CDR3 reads CASSLDRGKAQNIQYF.

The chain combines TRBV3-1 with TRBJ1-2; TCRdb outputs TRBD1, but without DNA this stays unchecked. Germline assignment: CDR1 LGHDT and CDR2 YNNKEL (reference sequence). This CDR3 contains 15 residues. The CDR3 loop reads CASSQEGQEVDGYTF.

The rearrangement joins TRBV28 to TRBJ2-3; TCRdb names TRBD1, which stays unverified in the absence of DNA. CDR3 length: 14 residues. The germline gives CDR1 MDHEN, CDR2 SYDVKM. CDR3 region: CASNGDRDTDTQYF.

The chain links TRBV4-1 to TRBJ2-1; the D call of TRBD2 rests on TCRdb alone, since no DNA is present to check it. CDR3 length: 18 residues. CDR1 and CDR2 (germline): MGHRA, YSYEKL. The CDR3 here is CASSQGKGPSGSNNEQFF.

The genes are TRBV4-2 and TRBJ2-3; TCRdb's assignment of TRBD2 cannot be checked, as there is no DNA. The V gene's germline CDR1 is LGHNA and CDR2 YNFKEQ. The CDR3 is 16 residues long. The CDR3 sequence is CASSQDPSGSTDTQYF.

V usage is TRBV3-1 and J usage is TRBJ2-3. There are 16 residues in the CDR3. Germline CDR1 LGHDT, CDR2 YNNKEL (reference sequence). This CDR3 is CASSQDSSTFTDTQYF.

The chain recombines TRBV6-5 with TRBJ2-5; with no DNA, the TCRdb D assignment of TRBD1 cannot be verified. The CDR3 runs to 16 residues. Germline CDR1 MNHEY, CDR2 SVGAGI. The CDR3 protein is CASSRGTGRLIETQYF.

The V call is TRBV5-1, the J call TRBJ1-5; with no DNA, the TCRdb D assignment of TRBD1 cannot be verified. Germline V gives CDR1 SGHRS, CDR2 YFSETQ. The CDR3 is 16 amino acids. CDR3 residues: CASSLLSDNSNQPQHF. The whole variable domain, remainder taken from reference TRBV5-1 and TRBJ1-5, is KAGVTQTPRYLIKTRGQQVTLSCSPISGHRSVSWYQQTPGQGLQFLFEYFSETQRNKGNFPGRFSGRQFSNSRSEMNVSTLELGDSALYLCASSLLSDNSNQPQHFGDGTRLSIL.

The CDR3 sequence: CASSAGGNNEQFF. The J gene is TRBJ2-1, the V gene TRBV10-1; as DNA is missing, the TRBD2 call by TCRdb cannot be tested. The CDR3 contains 13 residues. Per germline, CDR1 WNHNN and CDR2 SYGVQD (reference sequence).

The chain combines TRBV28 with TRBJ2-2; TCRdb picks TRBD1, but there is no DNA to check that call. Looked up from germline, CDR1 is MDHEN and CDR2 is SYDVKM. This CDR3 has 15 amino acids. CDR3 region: CASRDRASYTGELFF.

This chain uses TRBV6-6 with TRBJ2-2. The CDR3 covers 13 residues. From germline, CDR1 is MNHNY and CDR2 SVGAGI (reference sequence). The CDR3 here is CASSYSEIGELFF.

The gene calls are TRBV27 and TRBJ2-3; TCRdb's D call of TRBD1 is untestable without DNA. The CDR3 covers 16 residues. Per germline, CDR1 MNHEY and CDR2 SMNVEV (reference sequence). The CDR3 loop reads CASSPGGVDYTDTQYF.